One sample yielded the 22 T cell receptor beta chains listed below, sequenced in a study of T cell responses to AZD1222 COVID-19 vaccine. The table came from immunoSEQ multiplex PCR; TCRdb's copy has only in-frame clones and leaves some out. The sample consists of around 140,000 clones, 85% to 90% of them appearing once. Specimen: peripheral blood, collected on day 0 of AZD1222 vaccination. Receptors were obtained from an adult in good health.

This sequence joins TRBV6-5 and TRBJ1-2; no clear D. Germline V gene lookup returns CDR1 MNHEY and CDR2 SVGAGI. The CDR3 is 13 amino acids. V lost 7 bases, J lost 3 bases, and 12 bases lay in between. CDR3 residues: CASNQMTDYGYTF. The CDR3 DNA follows: TGTGCCAGCAACCAAATGACGGACTATGGCTACACCTTC.

V gene TRBV10-2 combines with J gene TRBJ2-5; the D is unclear. The CDR3 loop spans 12 amino acids. Trimming removed 2 bases at V and 5 bases at J, with 6 bases between. CDR1 and CDR2 from the germline V gene are WSHSY and SAAADI. The CDR3 is CASSETHETQYF. The CDR3 region has the DNA TGCGCCAGCAGTGAGACACACGAGACCCAGTACTTC.

The V call is TRBV10-3, the J call TRBJ2-1, with 7 bases matching TRBD2. Germline V gene data show CDR1 as ENHRY and CDR2 as SYGVKD. This CDR3 is 17 amino acids long. Unmatched junction bases numbered 8, after V lost 3 bases and J lost 0 bases. CDR3 residues: CAISEGDPGGSYNEQFF. In DNA form, the CDR3 reads TGTGCCATCAGTGAAGGGGATCCGGGAGGCTCCTACAATGAGCAGTTCTTC.

V and J are TRBV18 and TRBJ1-6; no definite D call. CDR3 length: 14 amino acids. The germline V gene has CDR1 KGHSH and CDR2 LQKENI. Trimming removed 3 bases at V and 9 bases at J, with 12 bases between. CDR3 bases: TGTGCCAGCTCACCCCACGGCGAGCTTTCACCCCTCCACTTT. Translation gives CASSPHGELSPLHF.

This chain uses TRBV7-9 with TRBJ1-1, with D maybe TRBD1 (5 bases). Germline CDR1 SEHNR, CDR2 FQNEAQ (reference sequence). Trimming left V 1 base short and J 7 bases short, with 13 bases between. This CDR3 is built from 14 residues. CDR3 residues: CASSLGGERGEAFF. CDR3 in DNA: TGTGCCAGCAGCTTAGGAGGGGAGCGGGGTGAAGCTTTCTTT.

This chain connects TRBV6-5 to TRBJ2-7, with 7 nucleotides matching TRBD1. The CDR3 sequence is 13 residues long. CDR1 MNHEY and CDR2 SVGAGI come from the germline V gene. J lost 4 bases, V lost 4 bases, and 4 bases had no gene match. Written as DNA, the CDR3 is TGTGCCAGCAGTTCCCGACAGGGATACGAGCAGTACTTC. Translating gives CASSSRQGYEQYF.

J is TRBJ1-5 and V is TRBV19, with D possibly matching TRBD1 (5 bases). The CDR3 runs 15 residues. CDR1 and CDR2 from the germline V gene are LNHDA and SQIVND (reference sequence). V lost 10 bases to trimming and J lost 1 base, with 17 bases between them. The CDR3 protein is CATSTEGLSNQPQHF. The CDR3 nucleotides are TGTGCCACTTCCACGGAGGGACTCAGCAATCAGCCCCAGCATTTT.

This chain uses TRBV6-6 with TRBJ1-1; a weak D match, TRBD1 (5 bases). The length of the CDR3 is 13 residues. V was cut by 2 bases and J by 8 bases, with 12 bases left in between. Germline V gene sequence: CDR1 MNHNY, CDR2 SVGAGI (reference sequence). This chain's CDR3 is CASSYEGVGEAFF. CDR3 in DNA: TGTGCCAGCAGTTACGAAGGGGTGGGAGAAGCTTTCTTT.

CDR3 nucleotides: TGTGCCAGCAGTTTGAGGTTCTTTGGCTACACCTTC. As protein: CASSLRFFGYTF. V is TRBV28 and J is TRBJ1-2; D remains unclear. CDR1 and CDR2 (germline): MDHEN, SYDVKM. The CDR3 loop spans 12 amino acids. The V gene lost 3 bases and the J gene lost 7 bases, with 9 bases spanning the gap.

The DNA of the CDR3 is TGTGCCAGCGGCGTGGGGGTAACCTCTGAAGCTTTCTTT. Protein product: CASGVGVTSEAFF. V and J are TRBV27 and TRBJ1-1, with a weak D call TRBD1 (5 bases). Germline lookup yields CDR1 MNHEY and CDR2 SMNVEV (reference sequence). Trimming took off 8 bases at V and 6 bases at J, with 16 bases between the two ends. The CDR3 length is 13 residues.

V is TRBV10-3 and J is TRBJ2-2; 13 bases are a match to TRBD2. Unmatched junction bases numbered 11, after V lost 6 bases and J lost 4 bases. The CDR3 runs 18 residues. CDR1 and CDR2 from the germline V gene are ENHRY and SYGVKD. CDR3 DNA sequence: TGTGCCATCAGCGACTCGCGGGGACTAGCGGGATTCACCGGGGAGCTGTTTTTT. It encodes CAISDSRGLAGFTGELFF.

A few counts support this clone. The J gene is TRBJ2-1, the V gene TRBV23-1; 7 nucleotides match TRBD1. TRBV23-1 is sorted into the ORF group, with uncertain function. This CDR3 is built from 13 residues. The V and J ends lost 4 bases and 6 bases, in that order; junction bases with no gene match: 3. CDR3 amino acids: CASSLRGLNEQFF. CDR3 DNA: TGCGCCAGCAGTCTGAGGGGGCTCAATGAGCAGTTCTTC.

The chain is built from TRBV5-1 and TRBJ1-2, with D tentatively TRBD1 (5 bases). The CDR3 loop spans 14 amino acids. V dropped 0 bases and J dropped 0 bases, with 6 bases sitting between them. Looked up from germline, CDR1 is SGHRS and CDR2 is YFSETQ. CDR3 in amino acids: CASSLAGPNYGYTF. The CDR3 DNA reads as TGCGCCAGCAGCTTGGCGGGACCTAACTATGGCTACACCTTC.

The rearrangement links TRBV5-1 to TRBJ1-6; 9 nucleotides line up with TRBD1. CDR3 length: 15 residues. The ends lost 4 bases at V and 10 bases at J; junction bases unmatched: 9. The germline gives CDR1 SGHRS, CDR2 YFSETQ. CDR3 DNA: TGCGCCAGCAGCAACACCGGACAGGGGAAATCACCCCTCCACTTT. Its protein is CASSNTGQGKSPLHF.

The chain couples TRBV18 to TRBJ1-2; weak D call: TRBD1 (6 bases). Trimming pared 3 bases from V and 5 bases from J, leaving 13 bases between. Germline V lookup: CDR1 KGHSH, CDR2 LQKENI. The CDR3 contains 14 residues. CDR3 in amino acids: CASSPDTGPYGYTF. CDR3 nucleotides: TGTGCCAGCTCACCGGATACAGGGCCGTATGGCTACACCTTC.

This sequence joins TRBV27 and TRBJ2-1, with 12 bases aligning to TRBD2. Per germline, CDR1 MNHEY and CDR2 SMNVEV (reference sequence). This CDR3 has 15 amino acids. Trimming at V came to 6 bases and at J to 6 bases, leaving 6 bases not matched to a gene. DNA of the CDR3: TGTGCCAGCAGCTTCAGACTAGCGGGAGTCAATGAGCAGTTCTTC. Its protein is CASSFRLAGVNEQFF.

The chain couples TRBV6-5 to TRBJ2-1; D gene uncertain. Between the trimmed V and J ends, which lost 2 bases and 10 bases, there was a span of 6 bases. This CDR3 spans 11 amino acids. Looked up from germline, CDR1 is MNHEY and CDR2 is SVGAGI. CDR3 in amino acids: CASSYLQEQFF. The CDR3 region has the DNA TGTGCCAGCAGTTACCTTCAAGAGCAGTTCTTC.

In its sample, this clone was seen a few times. The V call is TRBV5-1, the J call TRBJ1-5; 10 bases align to TRBD1. Germline V gene data show CDR1 as SGHRS and CDR2 as YFSETQ. J lost 0 bases, V lost 4 bases, and 7 bases had no gene match. CDR3 length: 17 amino acids. CDR3 residues: CASSIATGGYSNQPQHF. CDR3 coding DNA: TGCGCCAGCAGCATTGCGACAGGGGGCTATAGCAATCAGCCCCAGCATTTT.

The rearrangement joins TRBV6-5 to TRBJ2-1, with D possibly being TRBD1 or TRBD2 (5 bases each). CDR3 length: 14 amino acids. The V end was cut by 6 bases, the J end by 0 bases, with 9 bases between. Germline CDR1 reads MNHEY; CDR2 reads SVGAGI. CDR3 in DNA: TGTGCCAGCAGAGGGACCGGCTCCTACAATGAGCAGTTCTTC. It translates to CASRGTGSYNEQFF.

This chain links TRBV6-5 with TRBJ1-2; D uncertain. V was pared by 6 bases and J by 5 bases, with 7 bases between. CDR1 and CDR2 (germline): MNHEY, SVGAGI. CDR3 size: 11 residues. The chain's CDR3 is CASRGSYGYTF. The CDR3 DNA follows: TGTGCCAGCAGAGGGAGTTATGGCTACACCTTC.

The genes are TRBV10-3 and TRBJ2-7; 8 bases line up with TRBD1. Unmatched junction bases numbered 7, after V lost 3 bases and J lost 6 bases. CDR3 length equals 14 residues. Germline-derived CDR1 and CDR2 are ENHRY and SYGVKD. The CDR3 bases are TGTGCCATCAGTGATTGGCAGGGGGCGCCCGAGCAGTACTTC. Translation: CAISDWQGAPEQYF.

V is TRBV18 and J is TRBJ2-3, with D unresolved. V was clipped by 3 bases and J by 0 bases, with 13 bases between them. The V gene's germline CDR1 is KGHSH and CDR2 LQKENI. This CDR3 spans 16 amino acids. CDR3 loop: CASSPLPVTSTDTQYF. The CDR3 DNA reads TGTGCCAGCTCACCTCTCCCCGTGACTAGCACAGATACGCAGTATTTT. The complete variable domain, with remaining parts taken from reference TRBV18 and TRBJ2-3, reads NAGVMQNPRHLVRRRGQEARLRCSPMKGHSHVYWYRQLPEEGLKFMVYLQKENIIDESGMPKERFSAEFPKEGPSILRIQQVVRGDSAAYFCASSPLPVTSTDTQYFGPGTRLTVL.